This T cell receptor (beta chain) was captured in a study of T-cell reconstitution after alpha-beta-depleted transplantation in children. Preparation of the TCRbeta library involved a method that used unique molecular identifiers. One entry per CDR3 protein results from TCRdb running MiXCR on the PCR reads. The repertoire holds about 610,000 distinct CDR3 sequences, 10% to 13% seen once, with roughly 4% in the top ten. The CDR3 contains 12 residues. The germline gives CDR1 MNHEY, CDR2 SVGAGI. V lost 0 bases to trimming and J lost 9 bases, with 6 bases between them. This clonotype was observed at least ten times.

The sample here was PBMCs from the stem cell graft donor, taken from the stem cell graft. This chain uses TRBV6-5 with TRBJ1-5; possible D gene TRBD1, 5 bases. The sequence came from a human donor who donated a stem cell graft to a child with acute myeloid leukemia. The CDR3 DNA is TGTGCCAGCAGTTACTCCGGGGGGCCCCAGCATTTT. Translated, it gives CASSYSGGPQHF.